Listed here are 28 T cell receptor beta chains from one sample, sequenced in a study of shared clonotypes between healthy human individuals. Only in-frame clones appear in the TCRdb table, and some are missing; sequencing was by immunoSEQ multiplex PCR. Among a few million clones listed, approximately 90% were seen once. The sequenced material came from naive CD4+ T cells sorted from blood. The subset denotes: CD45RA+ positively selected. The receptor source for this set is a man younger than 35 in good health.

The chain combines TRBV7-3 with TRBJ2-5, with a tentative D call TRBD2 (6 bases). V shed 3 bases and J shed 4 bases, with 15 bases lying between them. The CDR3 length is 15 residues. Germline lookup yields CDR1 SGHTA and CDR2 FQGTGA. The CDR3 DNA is TGTGCCAGCAGCTTTGTGGGAGGCGGGCGAGAGACCCAGTACTTC. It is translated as CASSFVGGGRETQYF.

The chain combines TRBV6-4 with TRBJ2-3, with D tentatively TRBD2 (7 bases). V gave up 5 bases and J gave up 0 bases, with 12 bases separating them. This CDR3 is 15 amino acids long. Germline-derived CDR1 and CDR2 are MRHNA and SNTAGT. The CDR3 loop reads CASSRGGGSTDTQYF. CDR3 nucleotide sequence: TGTGCCAGCAGTAGAGGGGGGGGGAGCACAGATACGCAGTATTTT.

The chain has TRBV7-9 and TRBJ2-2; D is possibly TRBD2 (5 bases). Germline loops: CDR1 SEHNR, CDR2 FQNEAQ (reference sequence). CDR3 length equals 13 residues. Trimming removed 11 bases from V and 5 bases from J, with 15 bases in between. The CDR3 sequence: CARGFSGTGELFF. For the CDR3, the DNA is TGTGCCCGTGGTTTCTCGGGAACCGGGGAGCTGTTTTTT.

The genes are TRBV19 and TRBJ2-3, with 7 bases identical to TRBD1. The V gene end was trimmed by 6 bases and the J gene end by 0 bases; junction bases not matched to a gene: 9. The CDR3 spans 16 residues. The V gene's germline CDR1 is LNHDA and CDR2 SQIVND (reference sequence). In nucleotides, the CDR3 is TGTGCCAGTAGCCCCCAGGGACAGCTTAGCACAGATACGCAGTATTTT. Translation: CASSPQGQLSTDTQYF.

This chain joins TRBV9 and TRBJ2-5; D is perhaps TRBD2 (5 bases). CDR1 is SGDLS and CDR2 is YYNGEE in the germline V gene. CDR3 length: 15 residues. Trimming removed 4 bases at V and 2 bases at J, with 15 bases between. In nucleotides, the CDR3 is TGTGCCAGCAGCTTCGTCTTAGGGAGTCAAGAGACCCAGTACTTC. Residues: CASSFVLGSQETQYF.

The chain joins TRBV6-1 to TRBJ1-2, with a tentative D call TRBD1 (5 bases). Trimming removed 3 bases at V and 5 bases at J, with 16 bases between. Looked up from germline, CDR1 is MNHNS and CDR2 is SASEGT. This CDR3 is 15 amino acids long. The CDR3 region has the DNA TGTGCCAGCAGTGATCCCCTGGGACTGCTTTATGGCTACACCTTC. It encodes CASSDPLGLLYGYTF.

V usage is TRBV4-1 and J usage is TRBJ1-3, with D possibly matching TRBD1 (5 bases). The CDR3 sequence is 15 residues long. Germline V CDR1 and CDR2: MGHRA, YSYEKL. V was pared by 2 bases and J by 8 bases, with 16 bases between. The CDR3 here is CASSQRSGKSDTIYF. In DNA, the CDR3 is TGCGCCAGCAGCCAAAGGTCAGGGAAATCGGACACCATATATTTT.

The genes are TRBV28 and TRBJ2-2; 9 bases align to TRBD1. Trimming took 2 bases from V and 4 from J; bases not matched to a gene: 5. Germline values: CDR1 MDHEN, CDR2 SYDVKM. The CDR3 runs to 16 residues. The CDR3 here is CASSLQGTGRTGELFF. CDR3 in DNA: TGTGCCAGCAGTTTACAAGGGACAGGGCGCACCGGGGAGCTGTTTTTT.

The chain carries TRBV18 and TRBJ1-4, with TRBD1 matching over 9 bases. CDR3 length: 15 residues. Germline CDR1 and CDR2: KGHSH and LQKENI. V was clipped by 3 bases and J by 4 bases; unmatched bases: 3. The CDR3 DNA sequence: TGTGCCAGCTCACCTCTGGGACAGGGTAATGAAAAACTGTTTTTT. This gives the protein CASSPLGQGNEKLFF.

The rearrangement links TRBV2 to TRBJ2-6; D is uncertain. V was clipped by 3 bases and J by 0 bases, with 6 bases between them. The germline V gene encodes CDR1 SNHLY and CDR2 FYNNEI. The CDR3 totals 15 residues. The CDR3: CASSERPSGANVLTF. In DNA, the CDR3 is TGTGCCAGCAGTGAGAGACCCTCTGGGGCCAACGTCCTGACTTTC.

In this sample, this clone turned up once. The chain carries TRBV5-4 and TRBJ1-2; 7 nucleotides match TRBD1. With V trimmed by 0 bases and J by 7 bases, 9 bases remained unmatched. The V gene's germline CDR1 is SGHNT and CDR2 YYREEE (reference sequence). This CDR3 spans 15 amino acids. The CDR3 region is CASSLDGGGASGYTF. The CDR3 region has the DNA TGTGCCAGCAGCTTGGATGGAGGGGGCGCGAGTGGCTACACCTTC.

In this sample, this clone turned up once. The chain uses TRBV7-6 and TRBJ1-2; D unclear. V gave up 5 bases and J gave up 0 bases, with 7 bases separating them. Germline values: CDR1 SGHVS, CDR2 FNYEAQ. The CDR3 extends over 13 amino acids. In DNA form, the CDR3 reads TGTGCCAGCAGCCCTCAGGCTAACTATGGCTACACCTTC. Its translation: CASSPQANYGYTF.

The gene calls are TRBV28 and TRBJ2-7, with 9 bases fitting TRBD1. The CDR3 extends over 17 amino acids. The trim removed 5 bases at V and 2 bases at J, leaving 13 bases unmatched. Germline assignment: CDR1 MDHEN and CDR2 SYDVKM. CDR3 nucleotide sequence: TGTGCCAGCAGTCTACCACCAAACAGGGGGCAAGCCTACGAGCAGTACTTC. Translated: CASSLPPNRGQAYEQYF.

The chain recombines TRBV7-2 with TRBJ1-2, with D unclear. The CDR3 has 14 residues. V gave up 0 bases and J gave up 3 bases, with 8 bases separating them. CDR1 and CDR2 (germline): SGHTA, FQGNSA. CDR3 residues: CASSLADTYYGYTF. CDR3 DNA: TGTGCCAGCAGCTTAGCCGACACCTACTATGGCTACACCTTC.

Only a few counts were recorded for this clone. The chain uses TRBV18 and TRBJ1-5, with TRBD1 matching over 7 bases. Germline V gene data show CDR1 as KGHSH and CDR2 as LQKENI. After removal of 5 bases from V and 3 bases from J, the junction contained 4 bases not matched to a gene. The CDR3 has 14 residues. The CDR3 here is CASSMGQINQPQHF. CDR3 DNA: TGTGCCAGCTCAATGGGACAGATCAATCAGCCCCAGCATTTT.

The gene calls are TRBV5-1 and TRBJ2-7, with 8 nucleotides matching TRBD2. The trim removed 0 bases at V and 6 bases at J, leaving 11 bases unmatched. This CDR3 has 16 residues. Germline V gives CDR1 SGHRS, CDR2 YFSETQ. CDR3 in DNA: TGCGCCAGCAGCTTGGAAGGGGTAGCGGGGCCCATCGAGCAGTACTTC. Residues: CASSLEGVAGPIEQYF.

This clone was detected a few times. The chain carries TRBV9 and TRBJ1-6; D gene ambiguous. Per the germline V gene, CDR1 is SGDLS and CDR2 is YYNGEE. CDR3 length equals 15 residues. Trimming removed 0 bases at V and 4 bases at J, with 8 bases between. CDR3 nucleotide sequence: TGTGCCAGCAGCGTAGACACCGGGTATAATTCACCCCTCCACTTT. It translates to CASSVDTGYNSPLHF.

The CDR3 here is CASSPGSNYEQYF. CDR3 bases: TGCGCCAGCAGCCCCGGGTCGAACTACGAGCAGTACTTC. The chain links TRBV5-1 to TRBJ2-7; no clear D. In germline, CDR1 is SGHRS, CDR2 YFSETQ. This CDR3 has 13 residues. Trimming left V 4 bases short and J 3 bases short, with 11 bases between.

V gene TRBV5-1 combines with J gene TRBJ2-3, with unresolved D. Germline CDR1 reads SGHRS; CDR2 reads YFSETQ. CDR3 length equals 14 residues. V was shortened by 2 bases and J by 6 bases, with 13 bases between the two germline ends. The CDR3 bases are TGCGCCAGCAGCTTCGCACGGGTTGGGGATACGCAGTATTTT. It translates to CASSFARVGDTQYF. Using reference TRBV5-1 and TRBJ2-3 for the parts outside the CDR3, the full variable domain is KAGVTQTPRYLIKTRGQQVTLSCSPISGHRSVSWYQQTPGQGLQFLFEYFSETQRNKGNFPGRFSGRQFSNSRSEMNVSTLELGDSALYLCASSFARVGDTQYFGPGTRLTVL.

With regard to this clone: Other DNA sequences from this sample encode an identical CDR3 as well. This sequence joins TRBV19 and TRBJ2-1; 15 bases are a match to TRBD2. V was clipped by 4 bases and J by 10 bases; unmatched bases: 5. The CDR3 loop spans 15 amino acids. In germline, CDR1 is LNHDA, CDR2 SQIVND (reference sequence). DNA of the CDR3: TGTGCCAGTAGTACCGGACTAGCGGGAGGGCAAGAGCAGTTCTTC. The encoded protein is CASSTGLAGGQEQFF. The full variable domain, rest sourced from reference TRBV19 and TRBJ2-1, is DGGITQSPKYLFRKEGQNVTLSCEQNLNHDAMYWYRQDPGQGLRLIYYSQIVNDFQKGDIAEGYSVSREKKESFPLTVTSAQKNPTAFYLCASSTGLAGGQEQFFGPGTRLTVL.

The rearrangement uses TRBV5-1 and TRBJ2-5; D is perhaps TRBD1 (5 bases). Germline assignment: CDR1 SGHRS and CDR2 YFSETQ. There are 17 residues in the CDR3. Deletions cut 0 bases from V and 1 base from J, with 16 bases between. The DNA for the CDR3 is TGCGCCAGCAGCTTGGGTTATTGGGGCAGGGCCCAAGAGACCCAGTACTTC. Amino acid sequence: CASSLGYWGRAQETQYF.

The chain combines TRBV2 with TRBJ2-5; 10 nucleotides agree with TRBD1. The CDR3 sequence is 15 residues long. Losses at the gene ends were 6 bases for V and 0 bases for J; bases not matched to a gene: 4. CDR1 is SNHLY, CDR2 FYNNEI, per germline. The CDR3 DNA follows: TGTGCCAGCAGCAGGGACAGGGGCGACCAAGAGACCCAGTACTTC. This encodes CASSRDRGDQETQYF.

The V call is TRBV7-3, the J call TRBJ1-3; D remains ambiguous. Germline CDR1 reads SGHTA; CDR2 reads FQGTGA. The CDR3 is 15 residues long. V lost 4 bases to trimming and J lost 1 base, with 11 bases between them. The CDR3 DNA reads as TGTGCCAGCAGCTCGCCAGGACTGTCTGGAAACACCATATATTTT. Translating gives CASSSPGLSGNTIYF. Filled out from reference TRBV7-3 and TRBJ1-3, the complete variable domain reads GAGVSQTPSNKVTEKGKYVELRCDPISGHTALYWYRQSLGQGPEFLIYFQGTGAADDSGLPNDRFFAVRPEGSVSTLKIQRTERGDSAVYLCASSSPGLSGNTIYFGEGSWLTVV.

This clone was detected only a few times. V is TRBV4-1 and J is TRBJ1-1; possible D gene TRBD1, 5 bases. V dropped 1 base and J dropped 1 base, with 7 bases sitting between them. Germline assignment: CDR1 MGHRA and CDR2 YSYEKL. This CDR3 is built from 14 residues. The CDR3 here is CASSQVDKNTEAFF. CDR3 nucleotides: TGCGCCAGCAGCCAAGTGGACAAGAACACTGAAGCTTTCTTT.

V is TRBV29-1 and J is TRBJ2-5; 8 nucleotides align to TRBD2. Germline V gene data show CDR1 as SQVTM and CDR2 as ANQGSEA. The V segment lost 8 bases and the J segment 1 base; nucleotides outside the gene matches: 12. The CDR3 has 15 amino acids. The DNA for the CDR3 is TGCAGCCCTCGCGTGAGCGGGGGCCGCCAAGAGACCCAGTACTTC. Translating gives CSPRVSGGRQETQYF.

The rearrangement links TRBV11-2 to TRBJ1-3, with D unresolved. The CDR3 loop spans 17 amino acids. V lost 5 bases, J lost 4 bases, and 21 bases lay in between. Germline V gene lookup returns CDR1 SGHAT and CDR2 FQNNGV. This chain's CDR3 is CASSARPTVLGGNTIYF. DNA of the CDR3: TGTGCCAGCAGCGCGAGACCGACGGTGCTCGGAGGAAACACCATATATTTT.

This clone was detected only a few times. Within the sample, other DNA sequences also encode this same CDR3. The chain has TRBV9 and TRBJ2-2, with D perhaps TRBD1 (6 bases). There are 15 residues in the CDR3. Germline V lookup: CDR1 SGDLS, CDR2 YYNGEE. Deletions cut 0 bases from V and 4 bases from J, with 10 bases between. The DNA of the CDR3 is TGTGCCAGCAGCGTAGTTGGGGGCTTCACCGGGGAGCTGTTTTTT. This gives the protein CASSVVGGFTGELFF.

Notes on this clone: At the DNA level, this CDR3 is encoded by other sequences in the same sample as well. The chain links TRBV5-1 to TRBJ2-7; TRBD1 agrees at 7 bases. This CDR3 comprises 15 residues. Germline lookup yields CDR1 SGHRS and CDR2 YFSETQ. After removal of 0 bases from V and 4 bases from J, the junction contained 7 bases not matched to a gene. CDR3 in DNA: TGCGCCAGCAGCTTGGACGGGACAGCTATTTACGAGCAGTACTTC. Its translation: CASSLDGTAIYEQYF.